The clone carrying this T cell receptor beta chain has only a few counts. Antigen: not known. The source of the sample is a study of OX40 agonist ivuxolimab in advanced cancers. Study details: Ivuxolimab was administered intravenously to patients at 0.01 to 10 mg/kg every 2 weeks. The study, taken as a whole, reports: Compared with others, partial responders at 0.1-3.0 mg/kg displayed clonal expansion among the lowest. The average count of expanded clones was higher among CD8+ T cells than among CD4+. Clones of CD4+ and CD8+ blood T cells grew by week 6 at doses of 0.1 to 3.0 mg/kg.

Trimming removed 6 bases from V and 7 bases from J, with 15 bases in between. There are 14 residues in the CDR3. Germline CDR1 SNHLY, CDR2 FYNNEI. This table comes from immunoSEQ multiplex PCR, and its TCRdb copy is limited to in-frame clones, with some not included. The sample yields 69,000 or so clones, 85% seen once. The chain employs TRBV2 and TRBJ1-4; D may be TRBD1 (5 bases). This receptor was taken from an adult with an advanced solid tumor such as melanoma, head and neck, liver or kidney cancer. This sample comprised CD4+ or CD8+ T cells sorted from blood, obtained in a trial of the OX40 agonist ivuxolimab. CDR3 DNA sequence: TGTGCCAGCAGGGTCGACAGTGGCGGTGAAAAACTGTTTTTT. Translated, it gives CASRVDSGGEKLFF.